The 20 T cell receptor beta chains presented below share a single source sample, sequenced in a study of cytomegalovirus exposure and HLA in healthy donors. Vbeta (60) and Jbeta (13) primers were used in the PCR. Data came from immunoSEQ multiplex PCR; TCRdb stores just in-frame clones and leaves some out. The table has a few hundred thousand clones, 70% to 90% seen once. Sequenced sample: PBMCs. The origin of the receptors is a woman aged 40 to 50 in good health and CMV-seropositive.

The rearrangement links TRBV27 to TRBJ1-2; TRBD1 aligns across 9 bases. The J segment lost 7 bases and the V segment lost 5 bases, leaving 5 bases of the junction unmatched. Per the germline V gene, CDR1 is MNHEY and CDR2 is SMNVEV (reference sequence). The CDR3 has 13 amino acids. The CDR3 nucleotides read TGTGCCAGCAGTCCGGGACAGGGTCTTGGCTACACCTTC. The encoded protein is CASSPGQGLGYTF.

This rearrangement joins TRBV7-2 to TRBJ1-5; no firm D call. V was cut by 3 bases and J by 7 bases, with 28 bases left in between. The CDR3 is 19 amino acids. CDR1 and CDR2 (germline): SGHTA, FQGNSA. The CDR3 bases are TGTGCCAGCAGCTTTGCGGCGACCGCCCAAGGCCTGGATAGGCAGCCCCAGCATTTT. Residues: CASSFAATAQGLDRQPQHF.

This chain connects TRBV9 to TRBJ2-4; 9 bases line up with TRBD1. The germline V gene has CDR1 SGDLS and CDR2 YYNGEE. The trim removed 3 bases at V and 11 bases at J, leaving 6 bases unmatched. This CDR3 contains 13 residues. Here the CDR3 DNA reads TGTGCCAGCAGCGGACTTACAGGGGGCGTTCAGTACTTC. As protein: CASSGLTGGVQYF.

For this clone: Within the sample, other DNA sequences also encode this same CDR3. This chain uses TRBV27 with TRBJ1-1; TRBD1 is a possible D gene (6 bases). In germline, CDR1 is MNHEY, CDR2 SMNVEV (reference sequence). This CDR3 has 14 residues. V lost 5 bases and J 5 bases, leaving 15 bases between the germline ends. The CDR3 sequence: CASSPRGGVTEAFF. The CDR3 bases are TGTGCCAGCAGTCCGAGGGGGGGGGTAACTGAAGCTTTCTTT.

The chain has TRBV29-1 and TRBJ2-2, with a possible D match to TRBD2 (6 bases). Between the trimmed V and J ends, which lost 2 bases and 3 bases, there was a span of 16 bases. CDR3 length equals 16 residues. The germline V gene encodes CDR1 SQVTM and CDR2 ANQGSEA. CDR3 residues: CSVEYGSGGDTGELFF. The CDR3 DNA is TGCAGCGTTGAATACGGTAGCGGAGGAGACACCGGGGAGCTGTTTTTT.

J is TRBJ2-5 and V is TRBV28, with TRBD1 identical over 7 bases. Per germline, CDR1 MDHEN and CDR2 SYDVKM. V lost 5 bases and J lost 6; bases outside the gene matches: 12. The CDR3 is made up of 15 amino acids. The CDR3 bases are TGTGCCAGCAGTCCCGAAGACAGGGTTTGGCAGACCCAGTACTTC. This sequence encodes CASSPEDRVWQTQYF. Looking up the rest from reference TRBV28 and TRBJ2-5 gives the full variable domain: DVKVTQSSRYLVKRTGEKVFLECVQDMDHENMFWYRQDPGLGLRLIYFSYDVKMKEKGDIPEGYSVSREKKERFSLILESASTNQTSMYLCASSPEDRVWQTQYFGPGTRLLVL.

This chain uses TRBV13 with TRBJ1-5, with 7 bases matching TRBD1. The CDR3 spans 14 residues. From germline, CDR1 is PRHDT and CDR2 FYEKMQ (reference sequence). The V gene end was trimmed by 6 bases and the J gene end by 2 bases; junction bases not matched to a gene: 4. The CDR3 loop reads CASSQGEGNQPQHF. In nucleotides, the CDR3 is TGTGCCAGCAGTCAGGGGGAGGGCAATCAGCCCCAGCATTTT.

CDR3 region: CAWTSGFVNEQFF. Written as DNA, the CDR3 is TGTGCCTGGACTAGCGGGTTTGTAAATGAGCAGTTCTTC. The chain is built from TRBV30 and TRBJ2-1; 8 nucleotides align to TRBD2. Per the germline V gene, CDR1 is GTSNPN and CDR2 is SVGIG (reference sequence). Trimming took 4 bases from V and 7 from J; bases not matched to a gene: 6. The CDR3 runs to 13 residues.

DNA of the CDR3: TGTGCCAGCAGCTTAGAGTCGGGATACACTGAAGCTTTCTTT. It codes for CASSLESGYTEAFF. The rearrangement links TRBV7-9 to TRBJ1-1; D is undetermined. Looked up from germline, CDR1 is SEHNR and CDR2 is FQNEAQ (reference sequence). Deletions cut 1 base from V and 3 bases from J, with 9 bases between. The length of the CDR3 is 14 residues.

The chain carries TRBV11-3 and TRBJ2-7; 7 bases agree with TRBD1. The ends lost 6 bases at V and 0 bases at J; junction bases unmatched: 5. Germline assignment: CDR1 SGHNT and CDR2 YENEEA. CDR3 length equals 14 residues. The CDR3: CASRPTGTSYEQYF. CDR3 bases: TGTGCCAGCAGGCCGACAGGGACCTCCTACGAGCAGTACTTC.

The CDR3 loop reads CATGQGNIQYF. CDR3 bases: TGTGCCACGGGACAGGGGAACATTCAGTACTTC. This chain joins TRBV19 and TRBJ2-4; 10 bases agree with TRBD1. There are 11 residues in the CDR3. The V gene's germline CDR1 is LNHDA and CDR2 SQIVND (reference sequence). Unmatched junction bases numbered 1, after V lost 10 bases and J lost 7 bases.

The chain links TRBV5-1 to TRBJ2-1; the D is unclear. Germline CDR1 is SGHRS and CDR2 is YFSETQ. The CDR3 spans 13 residues. V gave up 0 bases and J gave up 4 bases, with 5 bases separating them. As DNA, the CDR3 is TGCGCCAGCAGCTTGGACAGATACAATGAGCAGTTCTTC. It codes for CASSLDRYNEQFF.

This clone was observed a handful of times. V is TRBV2 and J is TRBJ2-6; 9 bases are a match to TRBD2. CDR1 is SNHLY and CDR2 is FYNNEI in the germline V gene. Unmatched junction bases numbered 22, after V lost 7 bases and J lost 0 bases. This CDR3 is 22 amino acids long. The chain's CDR3 is CASTQWWRQGLAGTSGANVLTF. In DNA, the CDR3 is TGTGCCAGCACCCAGTGGTGGAGACAGGGTCTAGCGGGGACCTCTGGGGCCAACGTCCTGACTTTC. Together with reference TRBV2 and TRBJ2-6, the CDR3 gives the full variable domain: EPEVTQTPSHQVTQMGQEVILRCVPISNHLYFYWYRQILGQKVEFLVSFYNNEISEKSEIFDDQFSVERPDGSNFTLKIRSTKLEDSAMYFCASTQWWRQGLAGTSGANVLTFGAGSRLTVL.

V is TRBV5-1 and J is TRBJ2-2; TRBD2 matches 12 bases. There are 17 residues in the CDR3. Germline lookup yields CDR1 SGHRS and CDR2 YFSETQ. V was clipped by 7 bases and J by 5 bases; unmatched bases: 12. The CDR3 reads CASQTLAGGARTGELFF. The CDR3, as DNA: TGCGCCAGCCAAACCCTAGCGGGAGGGGCTCGGACCGGGGAGCTGTTTTTT.

In nucleotides, the CDR3 is TGTGCCATCAGTGAGTCGGAAACTAGCGGCTACTACAATGAGCAGTTCTTC. Protein: CAISESETSGYYNEQFF. The V call is TRBV10-3, the J call TRBJ2-1; 8 bases line up with TRBD2. J was trimmed by 3 bases and V by 0 bases; bases with no gene match: 7. The CDR3 length is 17 residues. Looked up from germline, CDR1 is ENHRY and CDR2 is SYGVKD.

The chain recombines TRBV7-2 with TRBJ2-2; 12 bases fit TRBD1. CDR1 SGHTA and CDR2 FQGNSA come from the germline V gene. J was trimmed by 6 bases and V by 1 base; bases with no gene match: 3. This CDR3 spans 16 amino acids. CDR3 amino acids: CASSLGGQGASGELFF. CDR3 in DNA: TGTGCCAGCAGCTTAGGGGGACAGGGGGCGTCCGGGGAGCTGTTTTTT.

A few counts support this clone. The V and J genes are TRBV11-3 and TRBJ2-1; the match to TRBD2 covers 13 bases. Per germline, CDR1 SGHNT and CDR2 YENEEA. CDR3 length: 19 amino acids. The trim removed 1 base at V and 9 bases at J, leaving 15 bases unmatched. The CDR3 here is CASSLGPGLAGPNPGEQFF. CDR3 bases: TGTGCCAGCAGCTTAGGTCCGGGACTAGCGGGACCCAACCCGGGTGAGCAGTTCTTC.

V and J are TRBV5-1 and TRBJ2-3; weak D call: TRBD2 (6 bases). The CDR3 runs to 16 residues. The V gene lost 4 bases and the J gene lost 6 bases, with 21 bases spanning the gap. Germline V CDR1 and CDR2: SGHRS, YFSETQ. CDR3: CASSLESFAAGDTQYF. The CDR3 DNA is TGCGCCAGCAGCCTAGAATCGTTTGCGGCGGGGGATACGCAGTATTTT.

This clone was seen once. Here the CDR3 reads CASSLTSAGAYNEQFF. In DNA form, the CDR3 reads TGTGCCAGCAGCTTAACTTCGGCGGGAGCCTACAATGAGCAGTTCTTC. The chain employs TRBV7-3 and TRBJ2-1; 7 nucleotides line up with TRBD2. This CDR3 has 16 residues. Germline V gives CDR1 SGHTA, CDR2 FQGTGA. V gave up 0 bases and J gave up 2 bases; unmatched junction bases: 4.

The chain combines TRBV6-5 with TRBJ2-7, with a possible D match to TRBD2 (5 bases). This CDR3 has 14 residues. V lost 3 bases to trimming and J lost 6 bases, with 15 bases between them. Germline values: CDR1 MNHEY, CDR2 SVGAGI. The CDR3 is CASSYSRVSGEQYF. CDR3 DNA: TGTGCCAGCAGTTATTCGCGGGTTTCAGGCGAGCAGTACTTC.